The 30 T cell receptor beta chains listed next were all sequenced from one sample in a study of shared T cell receptors in the human thymus. Libraries were prepared by immunoSEQ multiplex PCR; TCRdb keeps only in-frame clonotypes and omits some of them. The sample carries 700,000 or so clones, approximately 83% recorded once. Separately, the same data were catalogued under a study of human thymus T cells.

Sequencing was performed on thymocytes. The receptors come from a girl in the first two years of life with a congenital heart defect.

The chain combines TRBV27 with TRBJ2-7; weak D call: TRBD1 (6 bases). Germline V gene sequence: CDR1 MNHEY, CDR2 SMNVEV (reference sequence). The V gene lost 4 bases and the J gene lost 7 bases, with 11 bases spanning the gap. The length of the CDR3 is 12 residues. The CDR3 is CASSSGQIEQYF. In DNA form, the CDR3 reads TGTGCCAGCAGTTCCGGACAGATTGAGCAGTACTTC.

V usage is TRBV10-3 and J usage is TRBJ1-1; D not resolved. Germline values: CDR1 ENHRY, CDR2 SYGVKD. V gave up 6 bases and J gave up 0 bases, with 11 bases separating them. There are 14 residues in the CDR3. The CDR3 DNA is TGTGCCATCAGAGTCGGAGGGCTGAACACTGAAGCTTTCTTT. Its protein is CAIRVGGLNTEAFF.

The chain employs TRBV5-1 and TRBJ1-1; TRBD1 aligns across 10 bases. The germline CDR1 and CDR2 sequences are SGHRS and YFSETQ. Trimming at V came to 7 bases and at J to 0 bases, leaving 6 bases not matched to a gene. CDR3 size: 15 residues. The CDR3 DNA reads as TGCGCCAGCTACCGGGACAGGGGAATGAACACTGAAGCTTTCTTT. It specifies CASYRDRGMNTEAFF.

The rearrangement links TRBV4-1 to TRBJ2-7; 7 bases are a match to TRBD1. Per the germline V gene, CDR1 is MGHRA and CDR2 is YSYEKL. V gave up 4 bases and J gave up 0 bases; unmatched junction bases: 6. The CDR3 sequence is 15 residues long. CDR3 residues: CASSLTGQNSYEQYF. The DNA of the CDR3 is TGCGCCAGCAGCCTTACGGGACAGAACTCCTACGAGCAGTACTTC.

The chain is built from TRBV7-2 and TRBJ1-5; D might be TRBD1 (6 bases). The CDR3 loop spans 19 amino acids. The ends were cut back, 5 bases at V and 0 bases at J, with 23 bases in the middle. CDR1 is SGHTA, CDR2 FQGNSA, per germline. For the CDR3, the DNA is TGTGCCAGCAGCACCTACAGGGCGCCCTATGGATATAGCAATCAGCCCCAGCATTTT. Its protein is CASSTYRAPYGYSNQPQHF.

The J gene is TRBJ2-2, the V gene TRBV6-6, with 7 positions matching TRBD1. The CDR3 is 14 residues long. The junction had 7 bases not matched to a gene; V was cut back by 7 bases and J by 5 bases. Germline V CDR1 and CDR2: MNHNY, SVGAGI (reference sequence). The CDR3 nucleotides read TGTGCCAGCACTACTAACAGGGGAACCGGGGAGCTGTTTTTT. It yields the protein CASTTNRGTGELFF.

The chain combines TRBV7-9 with TRBJ1-1; the match to TRBD1 covers 7 bases. The CDR3 is made up of 17 amino acids. J gave up 0 bases and V 8 bases, and 15 bases lay outside the gene matches. Germline CDR1 is SEHNR and CDR2 is FQNEAQ (reference sequence). The CDR3 protein is CASAPRDREWVNTEAFF. The CDR3 DNA follows: TGTGCCAGCGCCCCCAGAGACAGGGAGTGGGTGAACACTGAAGCTTTCTTT.

The chain joins TRBV2 to TRBJ2-1; TRBD1 matches at 9 bases. V shed 10 bases, J shed 5 bases, and the junction held 12 bases outside the gene matches. The CDR3 loop spans 15 amino acids. The germline V gene encodes CDR1 SNHLY and CDR2 FYNNEI. The DNA for the CDR3 is TGTGCCAACAAACTCCGGGACAGGGTTAACAATGAGCAGTTCTTC. It specifies CANKLRDRVNNEQFF.

The rearrangement joins TRBV27 to TRBJ1-1, with 7 bases that match TRBD1. CDR1 and CDR2 from the germline V gene are MNHEY and SMNVEV (reference sequence). With V trimmed by 5 bases and J by 3 bases, 30 bases remained unmatched. The CDR3 contains 22 residues. CDR3 in DNA: TGTGCCAGCAGTCCAGGAGCCGACAGGGCTATTGTCGGCGGGCTTCGCCACACTGAAGCTTTCTTT. Amino acid sequence: CASSPGADRAIVGGLRHTEAFF.

The chain combines TRBV29-1 with TRBJ1-2; TRBD1 agrees at 11 bases. Unmatched junction bases numbered 12, after V lost 1 base and J lost 5 bases. The CDR3 is made up of 17 amino acids. CDR1 and CDR2 (germline): SQVTM, ANQGSEA. The chain's CDR3 is CSVEGGSGQGAGYGYTF. The DNA of the CDR3 is TGCAGCGTTGAAGGGGGTTCAGGACAGGGGGCTGGGTATGGCTACACCTTC.

The chain carries TRBV6-5 and TRBJ1-2, with 10 bases aligning to TRBD1. The germline gives CDR1 MNHEY, CDR2 SVGAGI. The V and J ends lost 4 bases and 2 bases, in that order; junction bases with no gene match: 7. The CDR3 extends over 16 amino acids. Written as DNA, the CDR3 is TGTGCCAGCAGTTGCGGAAGACAGGGGGCCAACTATGGCTACACCTTC. As protein: CASSCGRQGANYGYTF.

CDR3: CASSLAGQTLAKNIQYF. The DNA for the CDR3 is TGTGCCAGCAGCTTAGCTGGGCAGACGCTAGCCAAAAACATTCAGTACTTC. The genes are TRBV7-9 and TRBJ2-4; the D is unclear. Germline-derived CDR1 and CDR2 are SEHNR and FQNEAQ (reference sequence). The CDR3 totals 17 residues. The V gene lost 0 bases and the J gene lost 0 bases, with 12 bases spanning the gap.

A note on this clone: The junction does not match germline at one end; this may be a read error. Other DNA variants within this sample encode the same CDR3. The chain uses TRBV2 and TRBJ1-6; 7 nucleotides agree with TRBD1. Germline assignment: CDR1 SNHLY and CDR2 FYNNEI. The CDR3 spans 13 residues. CDR3 nucleotide sequence: TGTGCCAGCAGGGGACAGTATAATTCCCCCCTCCACTTT. Its translation: CASRGQYNSPLHF.

The gene calls are TRBV19 and TRBJ1-3; D possibly corresponds to TRBD1 (5 bases). Germline-derived CDR1 and CDR2 are LNHDA and SQIVND (reference sequence). Trimming pared 4 bases from V and 0 bases from J, leaving 13 bases between. This CDR3 region has 16 residues. This CDR3 reads CASSTRDFRSGNTIYF. As DNA, the CDR3 is TGTGCCAGTAGTACCCGGGACTTTCGCTCTGGAAACACCATATATTTT.

CDR3 sequence (DNA): TGTGCCAGCAGTTACCCCGGGTCGGGCTCCTACGAGCAGTACTTC. It is translated as CASSYPGSGSYEQYF. The V and J genes are TRBV6-6 and TRBJ2-7; D remains unclear. The CDR3 consists of 15 residues. Germline assignment: CDR1 MNHNY and CDR2 SVGAGI (reference sequence). Trimming stripped 2 bases from V and 0 bases from J, with 11 bases between.

This clone appeared once. This chain uses TRBV28 with TRBJ2-1, with a tentative D call TRBD2 (5 bases). The germline CDR1 and CDR2 sequences are MDHEN and SYDVKM. This CDR3 comprises 15 residues. V lost 3 bases, J lost 3 bases, and 12 bases lay in between. CDR3 amino acids: CASSFLAPRYNEQFF. CDR3 DNA sequence: TGTGCCAGCAGTTTTCTAGCCCCCCGCTACAATGAGCAGTTCTTC.

CDR3 region: CASSLWGGLAGANQNTGELFF. The CDR3 DNA is TGTGCCAGCAGTTTATGGGGGGGGCTAGCGGGGGCCAACCAGAACACCGGGGAGCTGTTTTTT. The V call is TRBV27, the J call TRBJ2-2, with 10 bases matching TRBD2. This CDR3 is built from 21 residues. Germline CDR1 reads MNHEY; CDR2 reads SMNVEV (reference sequence). V shed 1 base, J shed 1 base, and the junction held 15 bases outside the gene matches.

This clone was seen a handful of times. The V call is TRBV5-1, the J call TRBJ2-3, with 7 nucleotides matching TRBD1. The CDR3 extends over 16 amino acids. CDR1 is SGHRS, CDR2 YFSETQ, per germline. V trimming: 4 bases; J trimming: 2 bases; junction bases outside the gene matches: 10. The CDR3, as DNA: TGCGCCAGCAGCCACGATCAAACAGGGGCCACAGATACGCAGTATTTT. Protein sequence: CASSHDQTGATDTQYF.

This clone appeared a single time. The rearrangement uses TRBV27 and TRBJ2-1; 7 bases line up with TRBD2. Germline V gene data show CDR1 as MNHEY and CDR2 as SMNVEV (reference sequence). J lost 6 bases, V lost 6 bases, and 11 bases had no gene match. The CDR3 has 15 amino acids. CDR3 in amino acids: CASSKGLVSTNEQFF. The DNA for the CDR3 is TGTGCCAGCAGCAAAGGACTAGTGAGTACCAATGAGCAGTTCTTC.

This clone was observed a few times. The gene calls are TRBV28 and TRBJ2-2; D not resolved. This CDR3 has 10 amino acids. The V and J ends lost 10 bases and 7 bases respectively, with 7 bases between them. From germline, CDR1 is MDHEN and CDR2 SYDVKM. As DNA, the CDR3 is TGTGCCATTTCAAACGGGGAGCTGTTTTTT. Translated: CAISNGELFF.

The chain uses TRBV7-2 and TRBJ1-6; D is perhaps TRBD1 (5 bases). There are 18 residues in the CDR3. V was clipped by 5 bases and J by 7 bases, with 24 bases between them. Per the germline V gene, CDR1 is SGHTA and CDR2 is FQGNSA. The CDR3 loop is CASSHRVTGTKFNSPLHF. The CDR3 DNA follows: TGTGCCAGCAGCCACCGTGTAACAGGCACAAAATTCAATTCACCCCTCCACTTT.

CDR3 region: CASSRDRGLSTQYF. Here the CDR3 DNA reads TGCGCCAGCAGCAGGGACAGGGGCCTAAGTACCCAGTACTTC. V gene TRBV5-1 combines with J gene TRBJ2-5, with 10 bases aligning to TRBD1. The CDR3 consists of 14 residues. V dropped 4 bases and J dropped 8; count of bases not matched to a gene: 8. Germline CDR1 reads SGHRS; CDR2 reads YFSETQ.

The sample holds one count of this clone. The chain combines TRBV28 with TRBJ2-4; 7 bases agree with TRBD1. The CDR3 is 19 amino acids. Germline lookup yields CDR1 MDHEN and CDR2 SYDVKM. Trimming took 3 bases from V and 1 from J; bases not matched to a gene: 15. The CDR3 spells CASSFETGSLETAKNIQYF. The CDR3 coding sequence is TGTGCCAGCAGTTTCGAGACAGGGTCTCTAGAAACGGCCAAAAACATTCAGTACTTC.

The J gene is TRBJ2-3, the V gene TRBV7-8; possible D gene TRBD1, 5 bases. The CDR3 has 16 residues. V dropped 3 bases and J dropped 3 bases, with 16 bases sitting between them. In germline, CDR1 is SGHVS, CDR2 FQNEAQ. CDR3 in amino acids: CASSLTVANRTDTQYF. The CDR3 coding sequence is TGTGCCAGCAGCTTGACAGTCGCAAACCGGACAGATACGCAGTATTTT.

This clone came up once. In DNA, the CDR3 is TGTGCCAGCAGCCCCTCAAAGACAGGGATCGGAACCGGGGAGCTGTTTTTT. This sequence encodes CASSPSKTGIGTGELFF. J is TRBJ2-2 and V is TRBV5-5; 7 nucleotides align to TRBD1. The V segment lost 4 bases and the J segment 5 bases; nucleotides outside the gene matches: 14. The germline V gene has CDR1 SGHKS and CDR2 YYEKEE (reference sequence). CDR3 length: 17 amino acids.

The chain is built from TRBV7-2 and TRBJ1-6; possibly TRBD1 for D (5 bases). CDR1 is SGHTA, CDR2 FQGNSA, per germline. The CDR3 covers 18 residues. Trimming shortened V by 5 bases and J by 7 bases, and 24 bases separated the two germline ends. CDR3 residues: CASSHSPGGAAPNSPLHF. The CDR3 DNA is TGTGCCAGCAGCCATTCTCCGGGCGGGGCCGCACCGAATTCACCCCTCCACTTT.

The V gene is TRBV7-2, the J gene TRBJ1-1; no clear D gene. V was pared by 5 bases and J by 7 bases, with 20 bases between. The CDR3 length is 15 residues. Germline V gene data show CDR1 as SGHTA and CDR2 as FQGNSA. CDR3 amino acids: CASSTRISVNFEAFF. The CDR3 DNA reads as TGTGCCAGCAGCACGAGGATTTCTGTTAACTTTGAAGCTTTCTTT.

This chain links TRBV9 with TRBJ1-2, with unresolved D. CDR3 length: 16 residues. The germline V gene has CDR1 SGDLS and CDR2 YYNGEE. V lost 3 bases to trimming and J lost 4 bases, with 19 bases between them. For the CDR3, the DNA is TGTGCCAGCAGCGCGTCACCCTCGGGAACTTTCTATGGCTACACCTTC. Protein: CASSASPSGTFYGYTF.

The chain couples TRBV12-5 to TRBJ2-1, with a possible D match to TRBD2 (7 bases). The CDR3 totals 15 residues. V was trimmed by 9 bases and J by 4 bases, leaving 19 bases between them. The germline V gene has CDR1 LGHNT and CDR2 FRNRAP. The CDR3 region has the DNA TGTGCTAGCTGGGGGGGGGACACACTATACAATGAGCAGTTCTTC. Amino acid sequence: CASWGGDTLYNEQFF. The variable domain in full, completed from reference TRBV12-5 and TRBJ2-1, reads DARVTQTPRHKVTEMGQEVTMRCQPILGHNTVFWYRQTMMQGLELLAYFRNRAPLDDSGMPKDRFSAEMPDATLATLKIQPSEPRDSAVYFCASWGGDTLYNEQFFGPGTRLTVL.

The chain has TRBV11-2 and TRBJ2-2, with TRBD2 identical over 9 bases. The CDR3 consists of 16 residues. In germline, CDR1 is SGHAT, CDR2 FQNNGV. The junction had 6 bases not matched to a gene; V was cut back by 5 bases and J by 2 bases. The CDR3 sequence: CASSPRGGPNTGELFF. The CDR3 coding sequence is TGTGCCAGCAGCCCGCGGGGGGGTCCCAACACCGGGGAGCTGTTTTTT. The full variable domain, rest sourced from reference TRBV11-2 and TRBJ2-2, is EAGVAQSPRYKIIEKRQSVAFWCNPISGHATLYWYQQILGQGPKLLIQFQNNGVVDDSQLPKDRFSAERLKGVDSTLKIQPAKLEDSAVYLCASSPRGGPNTGELFFGEGSRLTVL.